Each of the 27 T cell receptor beta chains below was sequenced from the same sample in a study of T cell responses to AZD1222 COVID-19 vaccine. The assay was immunoSEQ multiplex PCR, and TCRdb's table has in-frame clones only and misses some. The profile shows about 67,000 clones, about 85% of them singletons. The material was peripheral blood, obtained on day 0 of AZD1222 vaccination. All receptors come from an adult in good health.

The V call is TRBV29-1, the J call TRBJ1-1; 8 nucleotides match TRBD1. The CDR3 is made up of 16 amino acids. Germline V gives CDR1 SQVTM, CDR2 ANQGSEA. J was trimmed by 0 bases and V by 7 bases; bases with no gene match: 13. CDR3 residues: CSASGQGAAMNTEAFF. CDR3 coding DNA: TGCAGCGCGTCTGGACAGGGCGCTGCCATGAACACTGAAGCTTTCTTT.

The gene calls are TRBV18 and TRBJ2-7, with D maybe TRBD1 (6 bases). Germline CDR1 KGHSH, CDR2 LQKENI. This CDR3 has 15 amino acids. V dropped 0 bases and J dropped 3 bases, with 12 bases sitting between them. CDR3 protein: CASSPPRGHDYEQYF. The CDR3 DNA reads as TGTGCCAGCTCACCACCGAGGGGACACGACTACGAGCAGTACTTC. The variable domain in full, completed from reference TRBV18 and TRBJ2-7, reads NAGVMQNPRHLVRRRGQEARLRCSPMKGHSHVYWYRQLPEEGLKFMVYLQKENIIDESGMPKERFSAEFPKEGPSILRIQQVVRGDSAAYFCASSPPRGHDYEQYFGPGTRLTVT.

The chain carries TRBV6-5 and TRBJ2-7; D unresolved. Germline V gene lookup returns CDR1 MNHEY and CDR2 SVGAGI. With 2 bases removed from V and 0 bases from J, the gap between germline ends came to 11 bases. The CDR3 spans 15 residues. CDR3 region: CASSYGRVHSYEQYF. CDR3 DNA sequence: TGTGCCAGCAGTTACGGACGGGTACACTCCTACGAGCAGTACTTC.

This sequence joins TRBV7-2 and TRBJ2-7; D is unresolved. V was shortened by 6 bases and J by 2 bases, with 14 bases between the two germline ends. Per the germline V gene, CDR1 is SGHTA and CDR2 is FQGNSA. The CDR3 covers 14 residues. The CDR3: CASSTLPGTYEQYF. DNA for the CDR3: TGTGCCAGCAGTACGCTCCCGGGTACCTACGAGCAGTACTTC.

This clone appeared a single time. The rearrangement uses TRBV7-6 and TRBJ1-5; D gene uncertain. This CDR3 is 15 amino acids long. Trimming shortened V by 3 bases and J by 5 bases, and 14 bases separated the two germline ends. The germline CDR1 and CDR2 sequences are SGHVS and FNYEAQ. The CDR3 sequence is CASSFRSGPDQPQHF. CDR3 nucleotides: TGTGCCAGCAGCTTTCGGTCGGGCCCTGATCAGCCCCAGCATTTT.

The chain is built from TRBV7-9 and TRBJ1-1; the match to TRBD1 covers 8 bases. The CDR3 totals 14 residues. The ends lost 5 bases at V and 1 base at J; junction bases unmatched: 3. Germline-derived CDR1 and CDR2 are SEHNR and FQNEAQ (reference sequence). The CDR3 reads CASSLQGGNTEAFF. The CDR3 coding sequence is TGTGCCAGCAGCCTACAGGGGGGGAACACTGAAGCTTTCTTT. Together with reference TRBV7-9 and TRBJ1-1, the CDR3 gives the full variable domain: DTGVSQNPRHKITKRGQNVTFRCDPISEHNRLYWYRQTLGQGPEFLTYFQNEAQLEKSRLLSDRFSAERPKGSFSTLEIQRTEQGDSAMYLCASSLQGGNTEAFFGQGTRLTVV.

This chain uses TRBV9 with TRBJ1-4; D unresolved. The V end lost 4 bases, the J end lost 8 bases, and 15 bases lay between the germline ends. Germline assignment: CDR1 SGDLS and CDR2 YYNGEE. This CDR3 has 14 residues. The CDR3 DNA reads as TGTGCCAGCAGCCCTGACGGGGTTCGCGAAAAACTGTTTTTT. Translated: CASSPDGVREKLFF.

This clone was counted a single time. The genes are TRBV4-2 and TRBJ2-7; D gene unclear. CDR1 and CDR2 from the germline V gene are LGHNA and YNFKEQ. V lost 0 bases and J lost 4, with 7 bases in between. The CDR3 contains 13 residues. Here the CDR3 reads CASSQEAMYEQYF. The DNA for the CDR3 is TGTGCCAGCAGCCAAGAGGCAATGTACGAGCAGTACTTC.

This clone was seen just once. The chain combines TRBV28 with TRBJ2-7; D is possibly TRBD2 (7 bases). The CDR3 is made up of 14 amino acids. The germline V gene encodes CDR1 MDHEN and CDR2 SYDVKM. Trimming removed 7 bases at V and 3 bases at J, with 16 bases between. CDR3 bases: TGTGCCAGCATCACGGGGGGCCTGGGCTACGAGCAGTACTTC. It is translated as CASITGGLGYEQYF.

Only a few counts were recorded for this clone. This chain connects TRBV28 to TRBJ1-3; TRBD1 might be the D (5 bases). The V gene lost 1 base and the J gene lost 4 bases, with 11 bases spanning the gap. This CDR3 contains 15 residues. Germline lookup yields CDR1 MDHEN and CDR2 SYDVKM. The CDR3 loop reads CASSLSQGIGNTIYF. DNA for the CDR3: TGTGCCAGCAGTTTATCCCAGGGTATCGGAAACACCATATATTTT.

J is TRBJ1-4 and V is TRBV3-1 (or the pseudogene TRBV3-2); D is ambiguous. Trimming took off 0 bases at V and 0 bases at J, with 5 bases between the two ends. The germline V gene encodes CDR1 LGHDT and CDR2 YNNKEL (reference sequence). The CDR3 has 15 amino acids. The CDR3, as DNA: TGTGCCAGCAGCCAAGACCCAGCAACTAATGAAAAACTGTTTTTT. This translates into CASSQDPATNEKLFF.

The chain combines TRBV14 with TRBJ1-3; no reliable D call. The CDR3 consists of 14 residues. Germline lookup yields CDR1 SGHDN and CDR2 FVKESK. Deletions cut 6 bases from V and 0 bases from J, with 9 bases between. CDR3 nucleotide sequence: TGTGCCAGCAGGTTCCGGGGCTCTGGAAACACCATATATTTT. It yields the protein CASRFRGSGNTIYF.

The CDR3 DNA sequence: TGTGCCAGCAGTCTAGCGACCCTCGAGCAGTACTTC. It translates to CASSLATLEQYF. The gene calls are TRBV6-5 and TRBJ2-7, with D perhaps TRBD2 (6 bases). V was pared by 5 bases and J by 6 bases, with 11 bases between. CDR1 and CDR2 (germline): MNHEY, SVGAGI. This CDR3 region has 12 residues.

This chain uses TRBV5-4 with TRBJ1-6, with 9 bases matching TRBD1. This CDR3 is 14 amino acids long. Germline V lookup: CDR1 SGHNT, CDR2 YYREEE (reference sequence). V lost 4 bases, J lost 8 bases, and 4 bases stayed unmatched. As DNA, the CDR3 is TGTGCCAGCAGCACGGGACAGGGAGATTCACCCCTCCACTTT. Its protein product is CASSTGQGDSPLHF.

The V gene is TRBV27, the J gene TRBJ2-1; D is unresolved. This CDR3 has 15 residues. Germline V CDR1 and CDR2: MNHEY, SMNVEV (reference sequence). With 3 bases removed from V and 10 bases from J, the gap between germline ends came to 19 bases. CDR3 DNA sequence: TGTGCCAGCAGTTTGAGTAACGCCCTTATTGAGGAGCAGTTCTTC. It translates to CASSLSNALIEEQFF.

The chain recombines TRBV30 with TRBJ1-2; the match to TRBD1 covers 9 bases. J was trimmed by 5 bases and V by 4 bases; bases with no gene match: 8. Germline V gene data show CDR1 as GTSNPN and CDR2 as SVGIG (reference sequence). The CDR3 covers 14 residues. The CDR3 nucleotides read TGTGCCTGGATCGGGACAGGGAGAGGTTATGGCTACACCTTC. It yields the protein CAWIGTGRGYGYTF.

CDR3 residues: CASSEVDRAHQPQHF. The CDR3 bases are TGTGCCAGCAGTGAAGTCGACAGGGCCCATCAGCCCCAGCATTTT. This chain joins TRBV6-1 and TRBJ1-5; 7 bases are a match to TRBD1. This CDR3 has 15 residues. Germline CDR1 reads MNHNS; CDR2 reads SASEGT. Trimming took 1 base from V and 5 from J; bases not matched to a gene: 5.

This clone was detected only once. The rearrangement joins TRBV27 to TRBJ1-2; the match to TRBD1 covers 7 bases. This CDR3 has 14 residues. Losses at the gene ends were 5 bases for V and 3 bases for J; bases not matched to a gene: 6. Germline V gene lookup returns CDR1 MNHEY and CDR2 SMNVEV (reference sequence). CDR3 DNA: TGTGCCAGCAGTCGAGACAGGGCTTACTATGGCTACACCTTC. Amino acid sequence: CASSRDRAYYGYTF.

This clone showed up just a few times. The genes are TRBV7-6 and TRBJ1-4, with a tentative D call TRBD1 (6 bases). Germline-derived CDR1 and CDR2 are SGHVS and FNYEAQ. CDR3 length: 15 amino acids. Trimming stripped 2 bases from V and 7 bases from J, with 14 bases between. The CDR3 DNA is TGTGCCAGCAGCTTAAACCAGGGGAGAAGTGAAAAACTGTTTTTT. Translation: CASSLNQGRSEKLFF.

This chain links TRBV19 with TRBJ1-5, with D unclear. The CDR3 length is 13 residues. Per germline, CDR1 LNHDA and CDR2 SQIVND (reference sequence). Deletions cut 6 bases from V and 4 bases from J, with 10 bases between. CDR3 coding DNA: TGTGCCAGTAGGATAAAGGGTAATCAGCCCCAGCATTTT. Amino acids: CASRIKGNQPQHF.

The CDR3 sequence is CATSQGLGQPQHF. DNA for the CDR3: TGTGCCACCAGCCAGGGGTTGGGGCAGCCCCAGCATTTT. This sequence joins TRBV24-1 and TRBJ1-5, with a possible D match to TRBD1 (6 bases). The CDR3 has 13 residues. V lost 7 bases, J lost 7 bases, and 13 bases lay in between. Germline V gene data show CDR1 as KGHDR and CDR2 as SFDVKD.

The V gene is TRBV7-8, the J gene TRBJ2-3; TRBD2 agrees at 8 bases. Germline CDR1 is SGHVS and CDR2 is FQNEAQ. The CDR3 runs 16 residues. The V gene end was trimmed by 5 bases and the J gene end by 1 base; junction bases not matched to a gene: 8. The CDR3 bases are TGTGCCAGCAGCGACCACTTTAGCGGGGGCACAGATACGCAGTATTTT. Protein: CASSDHFSGGTDTQYF.

J is TRBJ1-5 and V is TRBV7-9, with D uncertain. Per the germline V gene, CDR1 is SEHNR and CDR2 is FQNEAQ (reference sequence). Trimming cost V 4 bases and J 2 bases, with 6 bases left between them. The CDR3 contains 13 residues. CDR3 sequence (DNA): TGTGCCAGCAGCTCAACGGGCAATCAGCCCCAGCATTTT. Its translation: CASSSTGNQPQHF.

The gene calls are TRBV4-3 and TRBJ1-1, with unresolved D. The CDR3 contains 13 residues. Germline CDR1 and CDR2: LGHNA and YSLEER. Trimming removed 1 base at V and 4 bases at J, with 7 bases between. CDR3 nucleotide sequence: TGCGCCAGCAGCCAAGGTGTATTCACTGAAGCTTTCTTT. The encoded protein is CASSQGVFTEAFF.

A few counts support this clone. The rearrangement links TRBV19 to TRBJ1-6; a weak D match, TRBD1 (6 bases). The CDR3 totals 13 residues. Trimming removed 8 bases from V and 6 bases from J, with 11 bases in between. Per germline, CDR1 LNHDA and CDR2 SQIVND (reference sequence). The CDR3 reads CASGRQANSPLHF. In nucleotides, the CDR3 is TGTGCCAGTGGAAGACAGGCTAATTCACCCCTCCACTTT. Looking up the rest from reference TRBV19 and TRBJ1-6 gives the full variable domain: DGGITQSPKYLFRKEGQNVTLSCEQNLNHDAMYWYRQDPGQGLRLIYYSQIVNDFQKGDIAEGYSVSREKKESFPLTVTSAQKNPTAFYLCASGRQANSPLHFGNGTRLTVT.

The V and J genes are TRBV28 and TRBJ1-1; D not certain. CDR1 is MDHEN and CDR2 is SYDVKM in the germline V gene. The CDR3 extends over 15 amino acids. Trimming pared 6 bases from V and 4 bases from J, leaving 18 bases between. For the CDR3, the DNA is TGTGCCAGCAGAGCCGGGCCTGGAGTCAGCACTGAAGCTTTCTTT. Translation: CASRAGPGVSTEAFF.

V and J are TRBV19 and TRBJ2-7; D uncertain. Germline CDR1 is LNHDA and CDR2 is SQIVND (reference sequence). This CDR3 comprises 13 residues. V was trimmed by 1 base and J by 3 bases, leaving 7 bases between them. CDR3 in DNA: TGTGCCAGTAGTATAGGGCCGAACTACGAGCAGTACTTC. Its protein product is CASSIGPNYEQYF.